Reported below is one T cell receptor beta chain. This entry comes from a study of blood T cell repertoires in COVID-19. About the research overall: Sites in the United States, Italy and Spain provided acute and convalescent COVID-19 samples. PBMCs, B-cell-depleted T cells, or T cells provided the cDNA or gDNA that made up the material.

In the original analysis: Quantification of nucleated cells was approximated via reference gene primer amplification. Measured with immunoSEQ multiplex PCR; TCRdb has only the in-frame clones, and not every one. V and J calls and clone size are those listed in that table; D and trimming were worked out from the DNA. The sample contains roughly 350,000 clones, roughly 88% of which appear only once. Sequenced input: peripheral blood. This receptor was obtained from a woman aged 50 to 60 with active or convalescent COVID-19.

CDR3 DNA: TGCGCCAGCAGCCAAGATTTTCTGGCGGGAGCGGGGTCAGATACGCAGTATTTT. Amino acid sequence: CASSQDFLAGAGSDTQYF. The V call is TRBV4-3, the J call TRBJ2-3; TRBD2 matches 7 bases. Germline V gene lookup returns CDR1 LGHNA and CDR2 YSLEER. The length of the CDR3 is 18 residues. J was trimmed by 4 bases and V by 0 bases; bases with no gene match: 13.